The next 18 T cell receptor beta chains were all read from a single sample in a study of radiation and T cells in renal cell carcinoma. Specified time point: baseline pretreatment blood. Treatment indicated: 15 Gy SBRT to primary tumor, nephrectomy 4 weeks later. TCRdb keeps only in-frame clones here, not all; method: immunoSEQ multiplex PCR. The sample contains 100,000 to 150,000 clones, roughly 80% of which appear only once. This sample comprised blood, obtained from a patient whose treatment included radiotherapy and nephrectomy. The receptors here all came from a woman aged 60-70 years with renal cell carcinoma.

The rearrangement uses TRBV7-3 and TRBJ2-7; D is undetermined. Germline values: CDR1 SGHTA, CDR2 FQGTGA. V was pared by 3 bases and J by 1 base, with 10 bases between. The CDR3 runs 14 residues. The CDR3 sequence: CASSLGPASYEQYF. For the CDR3, the DNA is TGTGCCAGCAGCTTGGGTCCCGCTTCCTACGAGCAGTACTTC.

This clone came up a few times. The chain joins TRBV9 to TRBJ2-5; D unresolved. V was trimmed by 4 bases and J by 2 bases, leaving 12 bases between them. This CDR3 contains 14 residues. Germline CDR1 and CDR2: SGDLS and YYNGEE. CDR3 sequence reads: CASSSDGQQETQYF. The CDR3 region has the DNA TGTGCCAGCAGCTCGGACGGCCAACAAGAGACCCAGTACTTC.

The J gene is TRBJ2-3, the V gene TRBV9; D is tentatively TRBD1 or TRBD2 (6 bases each). Germline values: CDR1 SGDLS, CDR2 YYNGEE. With 3 bases removed from V and 3 bases from J, the gap between germline ends came to 17 bases. CDR3 length equals 16 residues. The CDR3 sequence is CASSAAQGGGTDTQYF. CDR3 nucleotides: TGTGCCAGCAGCGCCGCACAGGGAGGCGGGACAGATACGCAGTATTTT. Using reference TRBV9 and TRBJ2-3 for the parts outside the CDR3, the full variable domain is DSGVTQTPKHLITATGQRVTLRCSPRSGDLSVYWYQQSLDQGLQFLIQYYNGEERAKGNILERFSAQQFPDLHSELNLSSLELGDSALYFCASSAAQGGGTDTQYFGPGTRLTVL.

The V gene is TRBV28, the J gene TRBJ2-1; TRBD1 might be the D (5 bases). The CDR3 is 15 amino acids. V was shortened by 8 bases and J by 8 bases, with 22 bases between the two germline ends. CDR1 and CDR2 (germline): MDHEN, SYDVKM. The CDR3: CASCPQAPIGDEQFF. The CDR3 nucleotides are TGTGCCAGCTGCCCCCAGGCTCCCATAGGGGATGAGCAGTTCTTC.

This clone was picked up a small number of times. At one of its ends the junction is not consistent with the germline gene, which may arise from a read error. The CDR3 nucleotides are TGCAGCGTCAAGACAGGCTCCCACGAGCAGTACTTC. It specifies CSVKTGSHEQYF. This chain joins TRBV29-1 and TRBJ2-7; weak D call: TRBD1 (6 bases). In germline, CDR1 is SQVTM, CDR2 ANQGSEA. The CDR3 is 12 residues long.

For the CDR3, the DNA is TGTGCCAGCAGCCAAACTGGCGAAAGCACAGATACGCAGTATTTT. It translates to CASSQTGESTDTQYF. V gene TRBV4-2 combines with J gene TRBJ2-3; the D is unclear. The CDR3 sequence is 15 residues long. Germline V lookup: CDR1 LGHNA, CDR2 YNFKEQ. V was trimmed by 2 bases and J by 0 bases, leaving 9 bases between them.

The chain is built from TRBV7-6 and TRBJ2-2; 7 nucleotides agree with TRBD2. This CDR3 spans 15 amino acids. The J segment lost 7 bases and the V segment lost 1 base, leaving 6 bases of the junction unmatched. Germline-derived CDR1 and CDR2 are SGHVS and FNYEAQ. Here the CDR3 reads CASSLDGREFGELFF. The CDR3 coding sequence is TGTGCCAGCAGCTTAGATGGGCGGGAGTTCGGGGAGCTGTTTTTT.

This clone was recorded a few times. The chain combines TRBV7-6 with TRBJ2-5; 11 positions match TRBD1. J lost 5 bases, V lost 4 bases, and 9 bases had no gene match. From germline, CDR1 is SGHVS and CDR2 FNYEAQ. The CDR3 has 16 amino acids. DNA for the CDR3: TGTGCCAGCAGCTCGACCGGGACAGGGGGACTCGAGACCCAGTACTTC. Protein sequence: CASSSTGTGGLETQYF.

V and J are TRBV6-1 and TRBJ1-2; 8 bases fit TRBD1. The CDR3 has 14 residues. From germline, CDR1 is MNHNS and CDR2 SASEGT. J gave up 2 bases and V 7 bases, and 6 bases lay outside the gene matches. The CDR3 DNA sequence: TGTGCCAGCACTGCCTGGACAGGGAACTATGGCTACACCTTC. This sequence encodes CASTAWTGNYGYTF.

This clone was picked up one time. The rearrangement links TRBV28 to TRBJ2-7; D gene unclear. CDR3 length: 15 amino acids. Trimming cost V 6 bases and J 0 bases, with 15 bases left between them. The germline V gene has CDR1 MDHEN and CDR2 SYDVKM. In DNA form, the CDR3 reads TGTGCCAGCAGACGTACATGGACGGACTCCTACGAGCAGTACTTC. It codes for CASRRTWTDSYEQYF.

The genes are TRBV5-1 and TRBJ1-4; weak D call: TRBD1 (5 bases). CDR1 and CDR2 (germline): SGHRS, YFSETQ. This CDR3 has 16 amino acids. V was clipped by 4 bases and J by 3 bases, with 16 bases between them. The CDR3 DNA reads as TGCGCCAGCAGCCCCCAGGGAGGTGGGGCTAATGAAAAACTGTTTTTT. Amino acids: CASSPQGGGANEKLFF.

This chain joins TRBV6-1 and TRBJ1-4; no firm D call. CDR3 size: 17 residues. Germline CDR1 reads MNHNS; CDR2 reads SASEGT. V lost 2 bases and J lost 0, with 13 bases in between. The CDR3 nucleotides are TGTGCCAGCAGTGAAAGACTGAGAGCCGCAACTAATGAAAAACTGTTTTTT. Its translation: CASSERLRAATNEKLFF.

The chain is built from TRBV11-3 and TRBJ2-5, with D possibly matching TRBD1 (5 bases). The germline CDR1 and CDR2 sequences are SGHNT and YENEEA. V lost 1 base, J lost 4 bases, and 13 bases lay in between. The CDR3 is made up of 15 amino acids. CDR3 sequence (DNA): TGTGCCAGCAGCTTAGGGCAGGGATCGGGAGAGACCCAGTACTTC. As protein: CASSLGQGSGETQYF.

This clone was detected only a few times. The CDR3 spells CASTTTPNTGELFF. The CDR3 DNA reads TGTGCCAGTACTACGACCCCCAACACCGGGGAGCTGTTTTTT. The chain links TRBV19 to TRBJ2-2; no reliable D call. The CDR3 sequence is 14 residues long. The germline V gene encodes CDR1 LNHDA and CDR2 SQIVND (reference sequence). V lost 7 bases, J lost 2 bases, and 11 bases lay in between.

The rearrangement links TRBV4-1 to TRBJ1-1; TRBD1 matches 9 bases. Germline V CDR1 and CDR2: MGHRA, YSYEKL. V shed 2 bases and J 5 bases; nucleotides not matched to a gene: 6. The CDR3 runs 15 residues. This CDR3 is CASSQPRDRVTEAFF. The CDR3 nucleotides are TGCGCCAGCAGCCAACCCCGGGACAGGGTAACTGAAGCTTTCTTT.

This chain links TRBV4-3 with TRBJ2-7, with D possibly matching TRBD1 (6 bases). Germline CDR1 and CDR2: LGHNA and YSLEER. The CDR3 length is 14 residues. The germline V and J ends were trimmed by 0 bases and 6 bases, with 12 bases remaining between them. The CDR3, as DNA: TGCGCCAGCAGCCAAGATACAGGGACGGGCGAGCAGTACTTC. This gives the protein CASSQDTGTGEQYF.

V usage is TRBV5-6 and J usage is TRBJ1-3; D is unresolved. With 4 bases removed from V and 0 bases from J, the gap between germline ends came to 8 bases. Germline loops: CDR1 SGHDT, CDR2 YYEEEE. The CDR3 length is 14 residues. The CDR3: CASSQITSGNTIYF. As DNA, the CDR3 is TGTGCCAGCAGCCAAATAACCTCTGGAAACACCATATATTTT.

This clone has just one count. The chain recombines TRBV28 with TRBJ2-2, with 8 bases lining up with TRBD1. Germline lookup yields CDR1 MDHEN and CDR2 SYDVKM. The CDR3 totals 14 residues. The J segment lost 6 bases and the V segment lost 10 bases, leaving 10 bases of the junction unmatched. CDR3 nucleotide sequence: TGTGCCACCCCCCAAGGACAGGGCTCCGGGGAGCTGTTTTTT. It translates to CATPQGQGSGELFF.